This T cell receptor beta chain was found in a study of cytomegalovirus exposure and HLA in healthy donors. Worth noting for this clone: Its antigen is unidentified.

Study outcomes and limitations: Judged likely to be a sequencing artifact was a cluster of highly shared sequence variants. Donor immune exposure was known only as CMV serostatus. Researchers catalogued 160 or so TCR beta chains as cytomegalovirus-associated.

It was with 60 Vbeta and 13 Jbeta primers that the PCR ran. The assay was immunoSEQ multiplex PCR, and TCRdb's table has in-frame clones only and misses some. The table lists 200,000 to 250,000 clones, around 80% of them singletons, with 3.8% in the top ten. Germline-derived CDR1 and CDR2 are MGHRA and YSYEKL. CDR3 size: 16 residues. Between the trimmed V and J ends, which lost 1 base and 3 bases, there was a span of 13 bases. The chain uses TRBV4-1 and TRBJ2-1, with a tentative D call TRBD2 (5 bases). The clonotype was recovered from a male donor in good health and CMV-seronegative. Source material: PBMCs. The DNA of the CDR3 is TGCGCCAGCAGCCAAGTATTCAGCGGACGCTACAATGAGCAGTTCTTC. It encodes CASSQVFSGRYNEQFF.